One sample yielded the 9 T cell receptor beta chains listed below, sequenced in a study of cytomegalovirus exposure and HLA in healthy donors. Primers included in the PCR were 60 Vbeta and 13 Jbeta primers. Data came from immunoSEQ multiplex PCR; TCRdb stores just in-frame clones and leaves some out. Of about 98,000 clones in the sample, about 81% were seen once. The sequenced sample was PBMCs. These receptors were obtained from a middle-aged man in good health and CMV-seronegative.

J is TRBJ1-5 and V is TRBV27; no definite D call. Germline loops: CDR1 MNHEY, CDR2 SMNVEV (reference sequence). The CDR3 has 13 residues. V dropped 10 bases and J dropped 2 bases, with 12 bases sitting between them. The CDR3, as DNA: TGTGCCACTGCCGGGGTAGGCAATCAGCCCCAGCATTTT. Translation gives CATAGVGNQPQHF.

The CDR3 protein is CASSLGQGAYEQYF. In nucleotides, the CDR3 is TGTGCCAGCAGCTTAGGACAGGGGGCATACGAGCAGTACTTC. The chain carries TRBV7-9 and TRBJ2-7; 10 nucleotides agree with TRBD1. Trimming removed 1 base from V and 4 bases from J; junction bases left unmatched: 1. Germline assignment: CDR1 SEHNR and CDR2 FQNEAQ (reference sequence). CDR3 length: 14 amino acids. The full variable domain, rest sourced from reference TRBV7-9 and TRBJ2-7, is DTGVSQNPRHKITKRGQNVTFRCDPISEHNRLYWYRQTLGQGPEFLTYFQNEAQLEKSRLLSDRFSAERPKGSFSTLEIQRTEQGDSAMYLCASSLGQGAYEQYFGPGTRLTVT.

For this clone: One end of the junction does not line up with germline, which may come from a read error. V usage is TRBV27 and J usage is TRBJ2-7; 9 bases are shared with TRBD1. Germline V CDR1 and CDR2: MNHEY, SMNVEV (reference sequence). The CDR3 contains 15 residues. CDR3 sequence: CAGRQPGQGSYEQYF. The CDR3, as DNA: TGTGCCGGCAGACAACCGGGACAGGGTTCCTACGAGCAGTACTTC.

This chain uses TRBV19 with TRBJ1-1; 7 nucleotides align to TRBD1. Per germline, CDR1 LNHDA and CDR2 SQIVND (reference sequence). V dropped 8 bases and J dropped 4; count of bases not matched to a gene: 7. CDR3 length equals 13 residues. Written as DNA, the CDR3 is TGTGCCAGTCAGAGAGGGGGCGGCACTGAAGCTTTCTTT. It is translated as CASQRGGGTEAFF.

The chain links TRBV9 to TRBJ2-3; D possibly corresponds to TRBD1 (6 bases). This CDR3 is 12 amino acids long. Trimming left V 6 bases short and J 5 bases short, with 10 bases between. Germline V gives CDR1 SGDLS, CDR2 YYNGEE. The CDR3 reads CASKGVGDTQYF. In nucleotides, the CDR3 is TGTGCCAGCAAGGGGGTGGGAGATACGCAGTATTTT.

This sequence joins TRBV5-1 and TRBJ2-1, with 8 bases fitting TRBD2. CDR1 and CDR2 from the germline V gene are SGHRS and YFSETQ. With V trimmed by 1 base and J by 7 bases, 10 bases remained unmatched. CDR3 length equals 16 residues. The CDR3 nucleotides read TGCGCCAGCAGCTTGTTGGCGAGCGGGGGTAAGAATGAGCAGTTCTTC. Encoded protein: CASSLLASGGKNEQFF.

CDR3 coding DNA: TGCGCCAGCAGCGGGACAGGGTCCAACAATGAGCAGTTCTTC. Its protein product is CASSGTGSNNEQFF. V is TRBV5-1 and J is TRBJ2-1; 9 bases align to TRBD1. Germline V gives CDR1 SGHRS, CDR2 YFSETQ. Losses at the gene ends were 4 bases for V and 5 bases for J; bases not matched to a gene: 4. The CDR3 spans 14 residues.

The chain links TRBV4-2 to TRBJ2-1, with D tentatively TRBD2 (7 bases). Germline lookup yields CDR1 LGHNA and CDR2 YNFKEQ. This CDR3 contains 16 residues. V lost 2 bases to trimming and J lost 10 bases, with 21 bases between them. For the CDR3, the DNA is TGTGCCAGCAGCCAAAATGGGGGGGGCCTAGTGGGGGAGCAGTTCTTC. Protein sequence: CASSQNGGGLVGEQFF.

The chain links TRBV7-2 to TRBJ1-5; no clear D. Per germline, CDR1 SGHTA and CDR2 FQGNSA. This CDR3 region has 16 residues. V lost 1 base, J lost 0 bases, and 10 bases lay in between. In DNA, the CDR3 is TGTGCCAGCAGCTTAGGAATGTCGGGTAGCAATCAGCCCCAGCATTTT. This codes for CASSLGMSGSNQPQHF.